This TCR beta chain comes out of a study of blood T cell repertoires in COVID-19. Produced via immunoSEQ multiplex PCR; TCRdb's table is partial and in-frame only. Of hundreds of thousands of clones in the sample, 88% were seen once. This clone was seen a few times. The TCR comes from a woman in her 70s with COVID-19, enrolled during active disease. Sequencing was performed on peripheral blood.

CDR3: CAIGETSGATSTDTQYF. The CDR3 nucleotides are TGTGCCATCGGAGAGACTAGCGGGGCAACTAGCACAGATACGCAGTATTTT. This chain links TRBV10-3 with TRBJ2-3; 11 bases are a match to TRBD2. Germline V gene lookup returns CDR1 ENHRY and CDR2 SYGVKD. The CDR3 totals 17 residues. After removal of 8 bases from V and 0 bases from J, the junction contained 10 bases not matched to a gene.